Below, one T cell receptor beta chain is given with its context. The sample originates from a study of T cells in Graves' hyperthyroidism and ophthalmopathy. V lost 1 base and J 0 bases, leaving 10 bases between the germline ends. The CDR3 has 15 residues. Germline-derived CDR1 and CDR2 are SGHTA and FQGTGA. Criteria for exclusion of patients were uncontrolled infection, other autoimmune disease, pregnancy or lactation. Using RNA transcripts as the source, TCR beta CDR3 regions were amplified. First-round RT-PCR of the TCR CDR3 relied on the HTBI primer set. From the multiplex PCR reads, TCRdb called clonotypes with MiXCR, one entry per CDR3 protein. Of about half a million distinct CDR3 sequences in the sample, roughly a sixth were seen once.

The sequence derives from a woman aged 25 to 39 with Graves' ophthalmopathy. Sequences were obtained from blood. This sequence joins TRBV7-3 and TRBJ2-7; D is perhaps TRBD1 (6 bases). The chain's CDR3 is CASSLNRASSYEQYF. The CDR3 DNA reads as TGTGCCAGCAGCTTAAACAGGGCTAGCTCCTACGAGCAGTACTTC. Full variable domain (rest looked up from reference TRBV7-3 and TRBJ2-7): GAGVSQTPSNKVTEKGKYVELRCDPISGHTALYWYRQSLGQGPEFLIYFQGTGAADDSGLPNDRFFAVRPEGSVSTLKIQRTERGDSAVYLCASSLNRASSYEQYFGPGTRLTVT.